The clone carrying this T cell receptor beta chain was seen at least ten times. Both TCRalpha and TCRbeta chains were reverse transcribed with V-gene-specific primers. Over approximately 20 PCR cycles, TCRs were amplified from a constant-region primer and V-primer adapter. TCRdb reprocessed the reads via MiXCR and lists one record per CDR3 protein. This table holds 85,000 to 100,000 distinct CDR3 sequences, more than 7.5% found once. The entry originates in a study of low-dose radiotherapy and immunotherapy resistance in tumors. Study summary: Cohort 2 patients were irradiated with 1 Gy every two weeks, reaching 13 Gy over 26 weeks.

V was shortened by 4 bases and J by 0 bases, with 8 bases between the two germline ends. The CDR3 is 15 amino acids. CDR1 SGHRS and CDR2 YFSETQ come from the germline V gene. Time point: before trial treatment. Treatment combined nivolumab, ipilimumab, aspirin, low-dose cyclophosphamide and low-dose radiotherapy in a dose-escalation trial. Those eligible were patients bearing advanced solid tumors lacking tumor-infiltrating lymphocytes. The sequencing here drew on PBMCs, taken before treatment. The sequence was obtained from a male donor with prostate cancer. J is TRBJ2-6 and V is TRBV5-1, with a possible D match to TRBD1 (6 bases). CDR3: CASSQGNSGANVLTF. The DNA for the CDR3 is TGCGCCAGCAGCCAGGGGAACTCTGGGGCCAACGTCCTGACTTTC. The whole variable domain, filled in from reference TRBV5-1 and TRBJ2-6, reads KAGVTQTPRYLIKTRGQQVTLSCSPISGHRSVSWYQQTPGQGLQFLFEYFSETQRNKGNFPGRFSGRQFSNSRSEMNVSTLELGDSALYLCASSQGNSGANVLTFGAGSRLTVL.